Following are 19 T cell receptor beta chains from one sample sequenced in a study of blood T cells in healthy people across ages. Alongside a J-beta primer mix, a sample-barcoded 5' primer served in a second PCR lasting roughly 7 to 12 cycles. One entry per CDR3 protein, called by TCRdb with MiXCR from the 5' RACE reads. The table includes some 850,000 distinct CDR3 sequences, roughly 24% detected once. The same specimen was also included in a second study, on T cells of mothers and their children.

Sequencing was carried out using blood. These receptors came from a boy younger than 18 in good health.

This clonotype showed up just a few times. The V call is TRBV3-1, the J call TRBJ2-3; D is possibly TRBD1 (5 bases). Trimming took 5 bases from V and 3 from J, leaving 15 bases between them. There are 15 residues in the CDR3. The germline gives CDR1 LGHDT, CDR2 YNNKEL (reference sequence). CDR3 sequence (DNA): TGTGCCAGCAGCTTTGGGGCTAGGCGGACAGATACGCAGTATTTT. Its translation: CASSFGARRTDTQYF.

CDR3 loop: CASSDQGTNYGYTF. CDR3 in DNA: TGCGCCAGCAGCGACCAAGGAACTAACTATGGCTACACCTTC. The rearrangement links TRBV5-1 to TRBJ1-2; D gene ambiguous. The germline gives CDR1 SGHRS, CDR2 YFSETQ. The CDR3 is 14 residues long. The ends were cut back, 4 bases at V and 0 bases at J, with 10 bases in the middle. Variable domain in full (rest from reference TRBV5-1 and TRBJ1-2): KAGVTQTPRYLIKTRGQQVTLSCSPISGHRSVSWYQQTPGQGLQFLFEYFSETQRNKGNFPGRFSGRQFSNSRSEMNVSTLELGDSALYLCASSDQGTNYGYTFGSGTRLTVV.

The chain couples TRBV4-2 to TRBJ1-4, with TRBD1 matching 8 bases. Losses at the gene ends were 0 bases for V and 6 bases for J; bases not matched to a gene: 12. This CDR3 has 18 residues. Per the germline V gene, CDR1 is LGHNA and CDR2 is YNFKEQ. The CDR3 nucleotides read TGTGCCAGCAGCCAAGATGCGGCAGGGGGCCGGTTGGATGAAAAACTGTTTTTT. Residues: CASSQDAAGGRLDEKLFF.

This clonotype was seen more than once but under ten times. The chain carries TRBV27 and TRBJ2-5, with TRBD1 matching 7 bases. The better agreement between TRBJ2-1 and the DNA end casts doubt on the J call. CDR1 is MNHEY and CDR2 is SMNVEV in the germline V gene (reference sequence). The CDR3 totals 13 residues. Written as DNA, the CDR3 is TGTGCCAGTACTAGGGACAGATACAATGAGCAGTTCTTC. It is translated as CASTRDRYNEQFF.

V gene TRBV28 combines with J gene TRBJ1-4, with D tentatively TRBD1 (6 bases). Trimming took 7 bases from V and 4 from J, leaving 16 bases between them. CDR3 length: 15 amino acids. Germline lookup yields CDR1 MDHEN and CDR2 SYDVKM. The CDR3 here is CASKAPTGNNEKLFF. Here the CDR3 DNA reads TGTGCCAGCAAGGCCCCGACAGGAAATAATGAAAAACTGTTTTTT.

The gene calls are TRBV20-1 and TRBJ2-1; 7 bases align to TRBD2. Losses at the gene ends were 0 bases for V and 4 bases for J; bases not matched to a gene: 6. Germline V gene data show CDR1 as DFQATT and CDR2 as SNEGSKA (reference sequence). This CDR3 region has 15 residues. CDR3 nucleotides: TGCAGTGCTAGAGATGTTCGCGGGGGTTACAATGAGCAGTTCTTC. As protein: CSARDVRGGYNEQFF.

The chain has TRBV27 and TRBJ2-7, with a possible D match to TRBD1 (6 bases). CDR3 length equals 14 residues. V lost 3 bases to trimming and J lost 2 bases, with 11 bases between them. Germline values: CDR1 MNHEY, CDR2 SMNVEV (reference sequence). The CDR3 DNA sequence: TGTGCCAGCAGTTTCGGGACAACTCCCTACGAGCAGTACTTC. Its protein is CASSFGTTPYEQYF.

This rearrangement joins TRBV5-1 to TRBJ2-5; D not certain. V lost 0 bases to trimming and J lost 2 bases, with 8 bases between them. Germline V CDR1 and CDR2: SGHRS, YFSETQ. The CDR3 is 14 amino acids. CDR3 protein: CASSLVVGQETQYF. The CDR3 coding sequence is TGCGCCAGCAGCTTGGTCGTTGGTCAAGAGACCCAGTACTTC.

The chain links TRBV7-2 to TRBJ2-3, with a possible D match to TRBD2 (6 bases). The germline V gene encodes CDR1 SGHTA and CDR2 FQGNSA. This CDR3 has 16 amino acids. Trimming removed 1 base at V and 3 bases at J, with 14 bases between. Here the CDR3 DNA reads TGTGCCAGCAGCTTAGACGGAGGGTTTAGGACAGATACGCAGTATTTT. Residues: CASSLDGGFRTDTQYF. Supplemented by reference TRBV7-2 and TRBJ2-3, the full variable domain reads GAGVSQSPSNKVTEKGKDVELRCDPISGHTALYWYRQSLGQGLEFLIYFQGNSAPDKSGLPSDRFSAERTGGSVSTLTIQRTQQEDSAVYLCASSLDGGFRTDTQYFGPGTRLTVL.

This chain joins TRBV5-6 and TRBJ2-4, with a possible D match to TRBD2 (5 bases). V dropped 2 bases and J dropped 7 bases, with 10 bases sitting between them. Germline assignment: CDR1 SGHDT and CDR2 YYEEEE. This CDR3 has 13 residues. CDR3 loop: CASSFGILNIQYF. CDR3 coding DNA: TGTGCCAGCAGCTTCGGGATTTTGAACATTCAGTACTTC.

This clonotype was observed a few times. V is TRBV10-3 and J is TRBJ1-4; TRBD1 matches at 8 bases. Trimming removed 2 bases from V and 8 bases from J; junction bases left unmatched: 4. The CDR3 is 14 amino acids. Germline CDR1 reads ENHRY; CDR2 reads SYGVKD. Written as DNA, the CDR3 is TGTGCCATCAGTGAGGCAGGGGGCGGCGAAAAACTGTTTTTT. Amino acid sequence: CAISEAGGGEKLFF.

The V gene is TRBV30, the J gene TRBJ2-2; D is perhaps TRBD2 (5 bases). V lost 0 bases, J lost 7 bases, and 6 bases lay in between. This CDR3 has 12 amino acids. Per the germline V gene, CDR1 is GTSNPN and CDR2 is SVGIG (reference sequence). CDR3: CAWSVGGGELFF. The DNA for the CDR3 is TGTGCCTGGAGTGTTGGAGGCGGGGAGCTGTTTTTT.

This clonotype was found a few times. CDR3 sequence reads: CASSWAGDRPEQYF. The DNA of the CDR3 is TGTGCCAGCAGTTGGGCGGGGGACAGGCCCGAGCAGTACTTC. The chain uses TRBV27 and TRBJ2-7; a possible D gene is TRBD1 (8 bases). Trimming took 4 bases from V and 6 from J, leaving 16 bases between them. This CDR3 is 14 amino acids long. Germline CDR1 and CDR2: MNHEY and SMNVEV (reference sequence).

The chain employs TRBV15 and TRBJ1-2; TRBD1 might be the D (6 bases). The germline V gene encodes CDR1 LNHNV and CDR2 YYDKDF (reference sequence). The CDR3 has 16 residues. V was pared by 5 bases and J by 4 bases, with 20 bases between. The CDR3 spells CATSSRLGGGSYGYTF. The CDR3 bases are TGTGCCACCAGCTCTCGCCTAGGGGGAGGCAGCTATGGCTACACCTTC. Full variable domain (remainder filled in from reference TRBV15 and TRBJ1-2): DAMVIQNPRYQVTQFGKPVTLSCSQTLNHNVMYWYQQKSSQAPKLLFHYYDKDFNNEADTPDNFQSRRPNTSFCFLDIRSPGLGDTAMYLCATSSRLGGGSYGYTFGSGTRLTVV.

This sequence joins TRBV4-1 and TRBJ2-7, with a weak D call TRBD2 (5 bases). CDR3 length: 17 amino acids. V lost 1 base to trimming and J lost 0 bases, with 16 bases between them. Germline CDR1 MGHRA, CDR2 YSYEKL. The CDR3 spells CASSQGSSAEGSYEQYF. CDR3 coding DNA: TGCGCCAGCAGCCAAGGGTCCTCGGCCGAGGGCTCCTACGAGCAGTACTTC.

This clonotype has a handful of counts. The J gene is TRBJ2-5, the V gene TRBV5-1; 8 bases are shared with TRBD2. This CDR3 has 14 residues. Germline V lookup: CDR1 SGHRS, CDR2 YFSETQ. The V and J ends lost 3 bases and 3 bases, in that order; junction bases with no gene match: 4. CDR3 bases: TGCGCCAGCAGCTCCCCGGGACTAGAAGAGACCCAGTACTTC. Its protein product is CASSSPGLEETQYF.

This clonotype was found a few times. The CDR3 protein is CASTPRAVANEAFF. Here the CDR3 DNA reads TGTGCCAGCACCCCCCGGGCCGTGGCAAATGAAGCTTTCTTT. This sequence joins TRBV28 and TRBJ1-1, with D unresolved. The germline CDR1 and CDR2 sequences are MDHEN and SYDVKM. The CDR3 contains 14 residues. V lost 7 bases, J lost 7 bases, and 19 bases lay in between.

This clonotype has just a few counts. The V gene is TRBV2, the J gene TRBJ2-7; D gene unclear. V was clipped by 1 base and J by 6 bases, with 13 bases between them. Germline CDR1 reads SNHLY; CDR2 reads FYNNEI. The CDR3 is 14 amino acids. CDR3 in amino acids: CASSEGPIVGEQYF. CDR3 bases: TGTGCCAGCAGTGAAGGTCCCATAGTCGGCGAGCAGTACTTC.

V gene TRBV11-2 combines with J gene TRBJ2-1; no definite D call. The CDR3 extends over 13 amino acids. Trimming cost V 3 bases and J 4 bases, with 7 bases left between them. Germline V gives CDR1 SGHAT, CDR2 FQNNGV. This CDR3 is CASSFPFYNEQFF. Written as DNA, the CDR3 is TGTGCCAGCAGCTTCCCGTTTTACAATGAGCAGTTCTTC. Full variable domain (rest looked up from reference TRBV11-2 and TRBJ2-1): EAGVAQSPRYKIIEKRQSVAFWCNPISGHATLYWYQQILGQGPKLLIQFQNNGVVDDSQLPKDRFSAERLKGVDSTLKIQPAKLEDSAVYLCASSFPFYNEQFFGPGTRLTVL.